The T cell receptor beta chain under discussion was sequenced for a study of T cells in Graves' hyperthyroidism and ophthalmopathy. This clonotype was detected many times. TCR beta CDR3 region amplification was performed from RNA transcripts. An initial round of RT-PCR targeting the TCR CDR3 relied on the HTBI primer set. Using its own MiXCR run on the multiplex PCR reads, TCRdb lists one record per CDR3 protein. Seen here are hundreds of thousands of distinct CDR3 sequences, 20% observed once, and the top ten hold approximately 48%. This CDR3 spans 13 amino acids. Germline values: CDR1 SGHRS, CDR2 YFSETQ. The V end lost 1 base, the J end lost 6 bases, and 9 bases lay between the germline ends.

The TCR was taken from a man in his forties with Graves' ophthalmopathy. The sample taken for sequencing was blood. The gene calls are TRBV5-1 and TRBJ2-3; no reliable D call. The CDR3: CASSLQPPDTQYF. Here the CDR3 DNA reads TGCGCCAGCAGCTTGCAACCCCCCGATACGCAGTATTTT.